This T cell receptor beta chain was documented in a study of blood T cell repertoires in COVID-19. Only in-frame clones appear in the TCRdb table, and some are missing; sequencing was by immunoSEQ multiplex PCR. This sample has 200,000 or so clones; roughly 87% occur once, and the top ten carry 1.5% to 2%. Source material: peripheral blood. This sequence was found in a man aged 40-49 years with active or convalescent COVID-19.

Here the CDR3 DNA reads TGTGCCAGCAGCCCCGGATCCGGGGGTATGACTGAGCAGTTCTTC. Protein: CASSPGSGGMTEQFF. V is TRBV7-6 and J is TRBJ2-1; D perhaps matches TRBD2 (6 bases). Germline-derived CDR1 and CDR2 are SGHVS and FNYEAQ. The length of the CDR3 is 15 residues. Deletions cut 5 bases from V and 9 bases from J, with 20 bases between.